This entry lists 18 T cell receptor beta chains sequenced from one sample in a study of PD-L1 blockade in urothelial cancer. Regarding time point: peripheral blood 6 weeks after treatment start. The repertoire was sequenced with immunoSEQ multiplex PCR; TCRdb's copy has only in-frame clones and lacks some. The table includes about 41,000 clones, more than 75% detected once. The material sequenced was PBMCs, taken around atezolizumab (anti-PD-L1) treatment. The receptors originated from a man between 65 and 80 years old with urothelial cancer.

This chain links TRBV2 with TRBJ2-7, with TRBD2 identical over 10 bases. Germline-derived CDR1 and CDR2 are SNHLY and FYNNEI. V lost 4 bases, J lost 4 bases, and 7 bases stayed unmatched. The CDR3 has 15 residues. The CDR3 DNA sequence: TGTGCCAGCAGTGCGGAAAGCGGGAGGGCGTACGAGCAGTACTTC. It codes for CASSAESGRAYEQYF.

The V gene is TRBV18, the J gene TRBJ2-5; 7 positions agree with TRBD1. The length of the CDR3 is 14 residues. V trimming: 3 bases; J trimming: 3 bases; junction bases outside the gene matches: 4. Germline CDR1 is KGHSH and CDR2 is LQKENI. The chain's CDR3 is CASSPRQGEETQYF. The CDR3 DNA follows: TGTGCCAGCTCACCTAGGCAGGGGGAAGAGACCCAGTACTTC.

This clone was recorded a few times. The chain joins TRBV4-1 to TRBJ1-1, with D possibly TRBD1 on 5 matching bases. Trimming took 1 base from V and 6 from J, leaving 15 bases between them. The CDR3 has 15 residues. Germline CDR1 is MGHRA and CDR2 is YSYEKL. The CDR3 reads CASSQGVWGVPEAFF. CDR3 in DNA: TGCGCCAGCAGCCAAGGCGTGTGGGGGGTGCCTGAAGCTTTCTTT.

This clone was counted once. The rearrangement uses TRBV11-2 and TRBJ2-7, with 7 nucleotides matching TRBD2. The CDR3 loop spans 17 amino acids. Germline V CDR1 and CDR2: SGHAT, FQNNGV. V lost 4 bases, J lost 5 bases, and 17 bases stayed unmatched. CDR3 DNA: TGTGCCAGCAGCTCTATATTGGGGGGGAGAACCCACCACGAGCAGTACTTC. It specifies CASSSILGGRTHHEQYF.

The rearrangement uses TRBV6-6 and TRBJ1-5; no firm D call. Trimming left V 8 bases short and J 2 bases short, with 7 bases between. The length of the CDR3 is 12 residues. CDR1 MNHNY and CDR2 SVGAGI come from the germline V gene (reference sequence). The CDR3 region has the DNA TGTGCCAGCTCGTATGGCAATCAGCCCCAGCATTTT. It translates to CASSYGNQPQHF.

This rearrangement joins TRBV5-5 to TRBJ1-1; 8 bases map to TRBD1. Germline CDR1 reads SGHKS; CDR2 reads YYEKEE (reference sequence). CDR3 size: 16 residues. The V gene end was trimmed by 0 bases and the J gene end by 5 bases; junction bases not matched to a gene: 9. The CDR3 sequence: CASSLGTGGRRTEAFF. The CDR3 nucleotides are TGTGCCAGCAGCTTGGGTACAGGGGGTCGCAGGACTGAAGCTTTCTTT.

The chain recombines TRBV2 with TRBJ1-1; 8 nucleotides align to TRBD1. V dropped 6 bases and J dropped 2; count of bases not matched to a gene: 5. Germline CDR1 and CDR2: SNHLY and FYNNEI. The CDR3 spans 14 residues. As DNA, the CDR3 is TGTGCCAGCAGCGGGGACAGGAGTAACACTGAAGCTTTCTTT. Encoded protein: CASSGDRSNTEAFF.

This clone appeared a single time. The rearrangement uses TRBV5-1 and TRBJ1-3; D remains ambiguous. This CDR3 is 15 amino acids long. V dropped 0 bases and J dropped 4 bases, with 11 bases sitting between them. Germline V gene data show CDR1 as SGHRS and CDR2 as YFSETQ. The CDR3 protein is CASSLGGNSGNTIYF. CDR3 in DNA: TGCGCCAGCAGCTTGGGAGGGAACTCCGGAAACACCATATATTTT.

The V call is TRBV12-5, the J call TRBJ2-1; no definite D call. The CDR3 extends over 14 amino acids. V lost 3 bases and J 0 bases, leaving 6 bases between the germline ends. Germline lookup yields CDR1 LGHNT and CDR2 FRNRAP. DNA of the CDR3: TGTGCTAGTGGTTTAGATAGCTCCTACAATGAGCAGTTCTTC. This sequence encodes CASGLDSSYNEQFF.

The chain recombines TRBV4-2 with TRBJ1-5; D remains ambiguous. Germline values: CDR1 LGHNA, CDR2 YNFKEQ. CDR3 length: 18 amino acids. The ends were cut back, 4 bases at V and 0 bases at J, with 19 bases in the middle. The CDR3 region has the DNA TGTGCCAGCAGCCCGACGCCGACTAGACTTTATAGCAATCAGCCCCAGCATTTT. Encoded protein: CASSPTPTRLYSNQPQHF.

V gene TRBV30 combines with J gene TRBJ2-2, with 10 bases aligning to TRBD1. CDR1 is GTSNPN, CDR2 SVGIG, per germline (reference sequence). This CDR3 has 16 residues. V lost 3 bases to trimming and J lost 6 bases; unmatched junction nucleotides: 10. This CDR3 is CAWSPGTGASPGELFF. Here the CDR3 DNA reads TGTGCCTGGAGCCCGGGGACAGGGGCCAGTCCCGGGGAGCTGTTTTTT. Drawing the rest from reference TRBV30 and TRBJ2-2, the complete variable domain is SQTIHQWPATLVQPVGSPLSLECTVEGTSNPNLYWYRQAAGRGLQLLFYSVGIGQISSEVPQNLSASRPQDRQFILSSKKLLLSDSGFYLCAWSPGTGASPGELFFGEGSRLTVL.

The CDR3 DNA follows: TGTGCCAGCAGCCTCGGACAGGGCTCGAGGAACACTGAAGCTTTCTTT. It encodes CASSLGQGSRNTEAFF. The gene calls are TRBV11-2 and TRBJ1-1, with 8 bases matching TRBD1. The CDR3 runs 16 residues. Losses at the gene ends were 5 bases for V and 1 base for J; bases not matched to a gene: 9. In germline, CDR1 is SGHAT, CDR2 FQNNGV.

The rearrangement joins TRBV27 to TRBJ1-2; D is ambiguous. Germline V lookup: CDR1 MNHEY, CDR2 SMNVEV (reference sequence). The CDR3 consists of 14 residues. V lost 3 bases to trimming and J lost 2 bases, with 10 bases between them. This CDR3 is CASSFDTRNYGYTF. CDR3 DNA sequence: TGTGCCAGCAGTTTCGACACCCGAAACTATGGCTACACCTTC.

To note about this clone: Sequence at one end of the junction differs from germline and may be a read error. Other DNA variants within this sample encode the same CDR3. The V and J genes are TRBV4-2 and TRBJ1-2, with TRBD1 matching over 7 bases. The CDR3 covers 17 residues. The V gene's germline CDR1 is LGHNA and CDR2 YNFKEQ. The CDR3 region is CASSQDARGYSPEGYTF. CDR3 DNA: TGTGCCAGCAGCCAAGATGCCAGGGGGTATTCCCCGGAGGGCTACACCTTT.

There are a few counts of this clone. The chain has TRBV15 and TRBJ1-5; D unresolved. Germline values: CDR1 LNHNV, CDR2 YYDKDF (reference sequence). V dropped 1 base and J dropped 0 bases, with 7 bases sitting between them. This CDR3 is 15 amino acids long. In DNA form, the CDR3 reads TGTGCCACCAGCAGAGTTCTCCTTAGCAATCAGCCCCAGCATTTT. Its translation is CATSRVLLSNQPQHF.

This sequence joins TRBV9 and TRBJ1-3; D uncertain. CDR3 length: 14 residues. Germline-derived CDR1 and CDR2 are SGDLS and YYNGEE. Trimming shortened V by 4 bases and J by 2 bases, and 10 bases separated the two germline ends. The CDR3 protein is CASSHLQTGNTIYF. CDR3 nucleotides: TGTGCCAGCAGCCATCTACAGACTGGAAACACCATATATTTT. The full variable domain, its missing parts supplied by reference TRBV9 and TRBJ1-3, is DSGVTQTPKHLITATGQRVTLRCSPRSGDLSVYWYQQSLDQGLQFLIQYYNGEERAKGNILERFSAQQFPDLHSELNLSSLELGDSALYFCASSHLQTGNTIYFGEGSWLTVV.

This clone was seen once. V and J are TRBV7-9 and TRBJ2-2; tentative D call: TRBD2 (5 bases). V dropped 5 bases and J dropped 4 bases, with 14 bases sitting between them. From germline, CDR1 is SEHNR and CDR2 FQNEAQ (reference sequence). CDR3 length: 15 residues. The CDR3 DNA sequence: TGTGCCAGCAGCGGAGGTCTAGCAAGCACCGGGGAGCTGTTTTTT. Its protein is CASSGGLASTGELFF.

This chain joins TRBV28 and TRBJ2-1, with 8 positions matching TRBD2. The CDR3 loop spans 17 amino acids. Trimming removed 6 bases from V and 2 bases from J; junction bases left unmatched: 12. Germline V lookup: CDR1 MDHEN, CDR2 SYDVKM. CDR3 in DNA: TGTGCCAGCAGCTTAGCTTACGGGACTAGAACCTACAATGAGCAGTTCTTC. Translating it yields CASSLAYGTRTYNEQFF. Using reference TRBV28 and TRBJ2-1 for the parts outside the CDR3, the full variable domain is DVKVTQSSRYLVKRTGEKVFLECVQDMDHENMFWYRQDPGLGLRLIYFSYDVKMKEKGDIPEGYSVSREKKERFSLILESASTNQTSMYLCASSLAYGTRTYNEQFFGPGTRLTVL.